A single T cell receptor (beta chain) is shown here with its context. What antigen it recognizes has not been identified. There are no base qualities to consult, and no much larger clone falls within one base. In Seattle, one collaborating source enrolled patients while the infection was active and tracked those patients longitudinally over the course of disease. Each collaborating institution followed its own protocols to collect whole blood in K2EDTA tubes. Collaborator samples were shipped for TCRbeta analysis as frozen whole blood, isolated PBMCs, or DNA extracted from either sample type. The sample is drawn from a study of blood T cell repertoires in COVID-19 (dated by TCRdb to 2018 to 2020). A note on the overall study: Collaborator samples came from the United States, Italy and Spain and covered acute and convalescent phases of COVID-19. The material from the prospective study consisted of cDNA or gDNA derived from T cells, B-cell-depleted T cells, or PBMCs. The dataset comprised deeply sampled blood TCRbeta repertoires from subjects exposed to, actively infected with, or recovered from COVID-19. The repertoires were released in a freely available public database meant as a resource for research on the immune response to SARS-CoV-2. Samples were obtained from the ongoing ImmuneRACE study (first 160 participants) and from some 1,200 subjects provided by 6 global collaborators. A de-identified subject ID, COVID-19 status, age in years and sex were almost always included in the sample metadata. HLA class I and class II types, where available, came from metadata supplied by the sample provider rather than from assay-based typing. What the research found in general, with its limitations: How much clinical and demographic metadata was included differed by source and by participant, and the metadata was provided uncurated.

TCRbeta CDR3 regions were amplified from genomic DNA by means of the immunoSEQ Assay, a bias-controlled multiplex PCR. The paper's data handling went like this. Nucleated cell counts per sample were estimated from amplification of reference gene primers within the assay. To quantify the absolute abundance of each unique TCRbeta CDR3 rearrangement, sequence reads were collapsed and filtered. For each sample, productive Simpson clonality was calculated as the square root of Simpson's diversity index over productive rearrangements. TCRdb took this table from immuneACCESS and kept in-frame rearrangements with V and J called. Such tables lack part of the clones; where checked against another copy, unresolved V genes explain under half of the gap, and the rest is unexplained. For V, J and clone size, that table is used; D and trimming come from the DNA. The sample data list 100,000 to 150,000 clones, and around 80% of these were observed just once. 17% of the sample comes from the top ten.

The germline V gene (reference sequence) gives CDR1 as LNHDA and CDR2 as SQIVND. The CDR3 runs 17 amino acids, cysteine and phenylalanine included. The read is trimmed to its CDR3 DNA, 51 bases read in frame from base 1. V has 3 bases trimmed and J has 2 bases trimmed; junction bases matching no gene number 9. The sequence links TRBV19 to TRBJ2-4, and 8 bases in between align with TRBD2. This TCR was recovered from a man younger than 45 with COVID-19, enrolled during active disease. The material sequenced was peripheral blood. For the CDR3, the sequence is CASSITGGVLSKNIQYF. The sequenced DNA is TGTGCCAGTAGTATCACCGGGGGGGTTCTATCCAAAAACATTCAGTACTTC.